The source of this TCR beta chain is a study of blood T cells in healthy people across ages. The study recruited healthy Caucasian donors from Russia who were aged roughly 6 to 90. For this clonotype: No antigen is known for it.

Study-wide points: Expanded clonotype changes were possibly confounded by unknown donor CMV status. When set beside aged donors, long-lived donors presented more naive CD4+ cells and higher diversity. Per million T cells, the diversity of TCR beta decreased roughly linearly as age advanced.

Alongside a J-beta primer mix, a sample-barcoded 5' primer served in a second PCR lasting roughly 6 to 11 cycles. TCRdb called the 5' RACE reads again in MiXCR, with one record for every CDR3 protein. Among about 1.8 million distinct CDR3 sequences listed, around half were seen once. Trimming stripped 5 bases from V and 0 bases from J, with 14 bases between. The CDR3 consists of 16 residues. Germline-derived CDR1 and CDR2 are SGHNT and YENEEA. This clonotype was obtained from a woman aged 40 to 50 in good health. The specimen sequenced was blood. The chain carries TRBV11-3 and TRBJ2-1; D is perhaps TRBD1 (6 bases). CDR3 coding DNA: TGTGCCAGCAGCCAAGGACAGTGGAGCTCCTACAATGAGCAGTTCTTC. This codes for CASSQGQWSSYNEQFF.